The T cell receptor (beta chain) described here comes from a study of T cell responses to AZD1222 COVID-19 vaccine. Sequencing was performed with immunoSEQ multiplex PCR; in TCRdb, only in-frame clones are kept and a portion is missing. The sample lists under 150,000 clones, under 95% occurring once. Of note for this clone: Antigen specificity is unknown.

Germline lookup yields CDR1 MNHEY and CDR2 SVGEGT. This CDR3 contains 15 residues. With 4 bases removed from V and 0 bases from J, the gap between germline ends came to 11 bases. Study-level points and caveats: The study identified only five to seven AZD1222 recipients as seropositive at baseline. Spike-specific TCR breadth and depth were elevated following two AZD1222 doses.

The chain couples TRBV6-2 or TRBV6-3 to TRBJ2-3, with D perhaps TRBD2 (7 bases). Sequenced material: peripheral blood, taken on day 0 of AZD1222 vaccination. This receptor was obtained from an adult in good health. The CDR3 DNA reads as TGTGCCAGCAGTTGGGGGGGCGGGAGCACAGATACGCAGTATTTT. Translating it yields CASSWGGGSTDTQYF.